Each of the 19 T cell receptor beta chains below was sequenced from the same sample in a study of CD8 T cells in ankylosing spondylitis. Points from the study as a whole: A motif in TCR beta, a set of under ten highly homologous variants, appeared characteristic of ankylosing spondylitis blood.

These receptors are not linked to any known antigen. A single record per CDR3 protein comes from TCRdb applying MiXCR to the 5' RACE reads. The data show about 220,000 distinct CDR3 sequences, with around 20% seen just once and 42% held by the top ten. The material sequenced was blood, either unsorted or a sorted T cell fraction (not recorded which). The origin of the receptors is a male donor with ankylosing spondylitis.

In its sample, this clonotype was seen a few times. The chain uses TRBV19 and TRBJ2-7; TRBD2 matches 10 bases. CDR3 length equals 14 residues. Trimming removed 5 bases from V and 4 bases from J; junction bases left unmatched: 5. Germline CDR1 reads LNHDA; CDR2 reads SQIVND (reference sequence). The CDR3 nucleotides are TGTGCCAGTAGTCCCCTAGCGGGAGAGTACGAGCAGTACTTC. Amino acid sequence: CASSPLAGEYEQYF. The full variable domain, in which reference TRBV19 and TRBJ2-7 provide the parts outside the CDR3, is DGGITQSPKYLFRKEGQNVTLSCEQNLNHDAMYWYRQDPGQGLRLIYYSQIVNDFQKGDIAEGYSVSREKKESFPLTVTSAQKNPTAFYLCASSPLAGEYEQYFGPGTRLTVT.

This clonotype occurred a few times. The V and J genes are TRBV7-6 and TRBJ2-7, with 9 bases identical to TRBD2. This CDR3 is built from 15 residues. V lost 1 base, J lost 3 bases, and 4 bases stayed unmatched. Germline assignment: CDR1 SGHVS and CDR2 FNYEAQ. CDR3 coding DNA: TGTGCCAGCAGCTTAGACTTTAGCGGGAGCTACGAGCAGTACTTC. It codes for CASSLDFSGSYEQYF. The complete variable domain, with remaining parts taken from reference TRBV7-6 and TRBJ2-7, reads GAGVSQSPRYKVTKRGQDVALRCDPISGHVSLYWYRQALGQGPEFLTYFNYEAQQDKSGLPNDRFSAERPEGSISTLTIQRTEQRDSAMYRCASSLDFSGSYEQYFGPGTRLTVT.

The CDR3 DNA reads as TGCGCCAGCAGCCAAGACTGGACAGGGCCTCAGCCCCAGCATTTT. This encodes CASSQDWTGPQPQHF. The gene calls are TRBV4-3 and TRBJ1-5, with 8 bases aligning to TRBD1. Germline loops: CDR1 LGHNA, CDR2 YSLEER. V shed 0 bases and J 6 bases; nucleotides not matched to a gene: 4. CDR3 size: 15 residues.

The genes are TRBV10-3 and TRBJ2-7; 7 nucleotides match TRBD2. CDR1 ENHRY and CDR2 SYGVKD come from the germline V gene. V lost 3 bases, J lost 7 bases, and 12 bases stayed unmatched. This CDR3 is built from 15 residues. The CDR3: CAISDPLAGVGEQYF. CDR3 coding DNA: TGTGCCATCAGTGACCCCCTGGCGGGAGTAGGGGAGCAGTACTTC.

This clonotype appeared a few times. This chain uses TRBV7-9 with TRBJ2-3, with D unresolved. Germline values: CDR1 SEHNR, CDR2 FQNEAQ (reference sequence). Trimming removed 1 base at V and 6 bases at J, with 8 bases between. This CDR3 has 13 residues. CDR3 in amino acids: CASSLDPPDTQYF. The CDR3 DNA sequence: TGTGCCAGCAGCTTAGACCCCCCGGATACGCAGTATTTT.

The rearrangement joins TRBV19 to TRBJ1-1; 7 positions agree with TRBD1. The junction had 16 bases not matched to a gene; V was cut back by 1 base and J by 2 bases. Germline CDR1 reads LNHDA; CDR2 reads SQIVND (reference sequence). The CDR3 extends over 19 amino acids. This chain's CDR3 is CASSIGPAGTVGRNTEAFF. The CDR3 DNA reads TGTGCCAGTAGTATAGGTCCAGCAGGGACAGTGGGCCGTAACACTGAAGCTTTCTTT.

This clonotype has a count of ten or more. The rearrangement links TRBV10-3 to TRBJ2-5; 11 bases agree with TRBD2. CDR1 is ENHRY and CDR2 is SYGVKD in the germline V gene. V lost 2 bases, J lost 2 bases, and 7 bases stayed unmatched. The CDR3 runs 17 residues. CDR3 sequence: CAISEGEGLAEQETQYF. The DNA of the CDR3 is TGTGCCATCAGTGAGGGGGAGGGACTAGCGGAGCAAGAGACCCAGTACTTC.

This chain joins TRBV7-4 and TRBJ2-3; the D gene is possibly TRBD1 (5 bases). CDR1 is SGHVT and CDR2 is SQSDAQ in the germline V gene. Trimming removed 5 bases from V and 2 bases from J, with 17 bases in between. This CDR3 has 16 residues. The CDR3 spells CASSDVGAENTDTQYF. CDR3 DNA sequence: TGTGCCAGCAGCGATGTAGGGGCGGAGAACACAGATACGCAGTATTTT.

This CDR3 reads CASRPGTAYEQYF. CDR3 DNA: TGTGCCAGCAGACCGGGGACAGCCTACGAGCAGTACTTC. This rearrangement joins TRBV27 to TRBJ2-7; 7 bases match TRBD1. V shed 6 bases, J shed 2 bases, and the junction held 4 bases outside the gene matches. The CDR3 contains 13 residues. Germline V gene sequence: CDR1 MNHEY, CDR2 SMNVEV (reference sequence).

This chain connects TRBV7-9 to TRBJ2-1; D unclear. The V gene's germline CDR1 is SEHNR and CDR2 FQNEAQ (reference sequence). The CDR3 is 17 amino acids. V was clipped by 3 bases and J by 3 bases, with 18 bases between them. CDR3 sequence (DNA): TGTGCCAGCAGCTTCCCCGGTGTGGGAAGAAGCTACAATGAGCAGTTCTTC. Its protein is CASSFPGVGRSYNEQFF.

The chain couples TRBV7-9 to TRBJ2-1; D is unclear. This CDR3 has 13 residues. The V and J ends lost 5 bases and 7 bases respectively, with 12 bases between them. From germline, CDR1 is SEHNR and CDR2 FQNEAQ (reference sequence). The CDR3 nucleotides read TGTGCCAGCAGCCGGAAAAATTCTAATGAGCAGTTCTTC. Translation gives CASSRKNSNEQFF.

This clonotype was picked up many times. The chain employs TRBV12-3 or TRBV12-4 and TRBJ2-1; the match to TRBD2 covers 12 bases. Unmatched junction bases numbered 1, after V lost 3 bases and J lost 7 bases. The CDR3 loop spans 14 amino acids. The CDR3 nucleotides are TGTGCCAGCAGTTTTGGGACTAGCGGGAATGAGCAGTTCTTC. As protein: CASSFGTSGNEQFF.

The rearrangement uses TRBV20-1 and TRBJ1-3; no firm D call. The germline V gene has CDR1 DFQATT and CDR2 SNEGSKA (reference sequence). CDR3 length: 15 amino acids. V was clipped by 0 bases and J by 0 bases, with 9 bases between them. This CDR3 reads CSARDVGFSGNTIYF. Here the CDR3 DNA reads TGCAGTGCTAGAGATGTAGGGTTCTCTGGAAACACCATATATTTT.

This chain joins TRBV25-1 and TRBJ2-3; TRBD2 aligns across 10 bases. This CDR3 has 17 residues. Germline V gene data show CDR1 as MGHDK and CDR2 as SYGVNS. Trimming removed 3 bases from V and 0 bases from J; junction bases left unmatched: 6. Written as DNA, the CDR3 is TGTGCCAGCAGTGACACTAGCGGGGCCCTTAGCACAGATACGCAGTATTTT. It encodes CASSDTSGALSTDTQYF.

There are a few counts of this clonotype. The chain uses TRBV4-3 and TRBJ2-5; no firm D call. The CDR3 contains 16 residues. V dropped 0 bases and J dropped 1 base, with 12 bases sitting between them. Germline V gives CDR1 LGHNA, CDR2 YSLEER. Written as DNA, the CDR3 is TGCGCCAGCAGCCAAGAACTTATAGGGCTCCAAGAGACCCAGTACTTC. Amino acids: CASSQELIGLQETQYF.

The CDR3 DNA sequence: TGTGCCAGCAGCTTAGGGGATGTCGATAATGAGCAGTTCTTC. It yields the protein CASSLGDVDNEQFF. The chain carries TRBV13 and TRBJ2-1; D unclear. The germline gives CDR1 PRHDT, CDR2 FYEKMQ (reference sequence). V gave up 0 bases and J gave up 7 bases, with 10 bases separating them. CDR3 length: 14 residues.

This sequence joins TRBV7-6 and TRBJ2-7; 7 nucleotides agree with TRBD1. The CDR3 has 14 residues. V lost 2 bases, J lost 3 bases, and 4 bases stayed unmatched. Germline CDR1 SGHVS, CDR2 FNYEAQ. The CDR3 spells CASSLRGPNYEQYF. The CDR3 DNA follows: TGTGCCAGCAGCTTAAGGGGGCCCAACTACGAGCAGTACTTC.

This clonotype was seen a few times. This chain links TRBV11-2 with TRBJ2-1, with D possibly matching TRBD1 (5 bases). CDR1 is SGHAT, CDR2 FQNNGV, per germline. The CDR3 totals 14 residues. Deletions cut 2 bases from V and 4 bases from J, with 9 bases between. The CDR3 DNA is TGTGCCAGCAGCTTAAAAGACAGTTACAATGAGCAGTTCTTC. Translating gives CASSLKDSYNEQFF.

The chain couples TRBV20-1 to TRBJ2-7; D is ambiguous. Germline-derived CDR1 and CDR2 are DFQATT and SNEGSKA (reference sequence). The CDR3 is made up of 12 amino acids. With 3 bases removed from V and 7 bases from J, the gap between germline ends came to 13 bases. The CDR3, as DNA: TGCAGTGCTAGCCGGGTTCTCGAGGAGCAGTACTTC. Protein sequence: CSASRVLEEQYF.